The 2 T cell receptor beta chains below were found in one sample sequenced in a study of T cell responses to AZD1222 COVID-19 vaccine. Repertoires were generated with immunoSEQ multiplex PCR, while TCRdb's copy carries only in-frame clones and drops some. Here the sample spans about 130,000 clones, 88% being singletons. The specimen was peripheral blood, collected 28 days after the second AZD1222 dose. The source of these receptors is an adult who received the AZD1222 COVID-19 vaccine.

V is TRBV15 and J is TRBJ2-7; the match to TRBD2 covers 7 bases. V dropped 5 bases and J dropped 7; count of bases not matched to a gene: 17. In germline, CDR1 is LNHNV, CDR2 YYDKDF (reference sequence). The CDR3 extends over 16 amino acids. CDR3 region: CATSPIPGLRAGEQYF. The CDR3 bases are TGTGCCACCAGCCCCATCCCGGGATTGCGAGCGGGGGAGCAGTACTTC.

The chain links TRBV13 to TRBJ1-5; possibly TRBD1 for D (6 bases). Germline-derived CDR1 and CDR2 are PRHDT and FYEKMQ (reference sequence). V was pared by 3 bases and J by 6 bases, with 15 bases between. The CDR3 is 15 amino acids. CDR3 protein: CASSFRQEGSQPQHF. The DNA of the CDR3 is TGTGCCAGCAGCTTTAGACAGGAAGGGAGTCAGCCCCAGCATTTT.